This TCR beta chain was sequenced during a study of T cell responses to AZD1222 COVID-19 vaccine (dated by TCRdb to the early 2020s). Broadly, across the study: A total of approximately 250 trial participants underwent TCR sequencing, of whom about 210 had received two doses of AZD1222 and some 26 had received two doses of the MenACWY control vaccine. Enrollment into the trials was organized by age into subgroups of 18-55, 56-69 and 70-plus years, and those subgroups contained 148, 28 and 57 TCR-sequenced participants, respectively.

The CDR3 regions of human TCRbeta chains were analyzed by immunosequencing. Per the source publication's procedure: Repertoire TCRs were matched against a reference library of SARS-CoV-2-specific TCRs generated with the MIRA antigen-specificity platform. Breadth meant the fraction of unique TCRs that were SARS-CoV-2-associated, whereas depth meant the fraction of total T cells that were SARS-CoV-2-associated. Using the MIRA data, each spike-specific TCR was assigned both to the spike region to which the TCR was reactive and to a CD4 or CD8 class. Log10-transformed breadth and depth values were compared by one-way ANOVA with Sidak's multiple comparisons tests. TCRdb's version of the immuneACCESS table is confined to in-frame rearrangements and falls short of the full clone set. An unresolved V gene accounts for under half of the shortfall where checked; the remainder is of unknown origin. The V and J calls and clone size are taken from that table; D and trimming were inferred from the DNA. A total of 90,000 or so clones appear in this sample, around nine tenths of them only once. Clones ranked in the top ten supply around 5.5% of the sample.

Explained via the paper, the time point label denotes: about 28 days (+/-7) after the second vaccine dose. Because spike-specific TCR depth and breadth did not differ between the two schedules, AZD1222 recipients who got a second dose at roughly 4 weeks were pooled with those who got a second dose at roughly 12 weeks. Samples from vaccinated people were obtained from the UK trials COV001 and COV002, which included a single-blind randomized controlled phase 2/3 trial of AZD1222 (ChAdOx1 nCoV-19) in healthy adults. Trial participant PBMC samples were collected at day 0 and day 28 after the second dose for TCRbeta chain sequencing. Comment on this clone: Its antigen target is currently unknown. Base qualities are not at hand, and no much larger clone is one base apart.

Points the paper makes about the study in general: Nearly half of unique spike-specific TCRs reportedly recognized epitopes outside regions mutated in the B.1.351 and B.1.1.7 variants. In the small 56-69-year group, the increase in depth fell short of significance, most likely because of low power. Most participants were white British and females outnumbered males, and the authors suggested that clonal diversity may have been underestimated. Vaccine-associated CD4 TCRs spanned the whole spike protein, with dominant responses in regions 160-218 and 743-854. Only five to seven AZD1222 recipients were SARS-CoV-2 seropositive at baseline, limiting conclusions about previously exposed vaccinees. Because no day 14 peak-response samples were available, the repertoires could be characterized only after the peak T cell response. After two AZD1222 doses, both the breadth and the depth of spike-specific TCRs were significantly higher than at day 0 and than in MenACWY recipients.

Measured from the cysteine to the phenylalanine, the CDR3 is 16 residues long. Only the CDR3 DNA stays, 48 bases, in frame from base 1. V loses 5 bases at its end and J loses 6 bases; junction bases beyond the gene matches: 9. CDR1 and CDR2 (SGHVS, FNYEAQ) derive from the germline V gene. The TCR was taken from an adult who received the AZD1222 COVID-19 vaccine. The input for sequencing was peripheral blood, taken 28 days after the second AZD1222 dose. The chain uses TRBV7-6 and TRBJ2-2, with 10 central nucleotides matching TRBD1. The sequenced DNA: TGTGCCAGCAGCCAACTCACCGGGACAGGGGCCGGGGAGCTGTTTTTT. This is translated as CASSQLTGTGAGELFF. The full variable domain, with segments outside the CDR3 supplied by the reference TRBV7-6 and TRBJ2-2 proteins, appears as GAGVSQSPRYKVTKRGQDVALRCDPISGHVSLYWYRQALGQGPEFLTYFNYEAQQDKSGLPNDRFSAERPEGSISTLTIQRTEQRDSAMYRCASSQLTGTGAGELFFGEGSRLTVL.